These 22 T cell receptor beta chains were sequenced from one sample in a study of blood T cells in healthy people across ages. PCR was performed a second time for roughly 7 to 12 cycles using a sample-barcoded 5' primer and a J-beta primer mix. TCRdb redid the calling of the 5' RACE reads with MiXCR, one entry per CDR3 protein. The sample includes approximately 1.5 million distinct CDR3 sequences, about 35% seen only once; the top ten take about 11%. The source material was blood. These receptors came from a woman in her twenties or thirties in good health.

The genes are TRBV3-1 and TRBJ2-1; tentatively, D is TRBD1 (5 bases). V gave up 3 bases and J gave up 9 bases, with 15 bases separating them. The germline CDR1 and CDR2 sequences are LGHDT and YNNKEL (reference sequence). The CDR3 runs 14 residues. The CDR3 coding sequence is TGTGCCAGCAGCCAGTCAGGGAATTGGAGTGAGCAGTTCTTC. Protein product: CASSQSGNWSEQFF.

This clonotype came up a few times. The chain combines TRBV20-1 with TRBJ2-1; a weak D match, TRBD1 (5 bases). V was trimmed by 6 bases and J by 10 bases, leaving 28 bases between them. Germline V gene data show CDR1 as DFQATT and CDR2 as SNEGSKA (reference sequence). This CDR3 is 16 amino acids long. Here the CDR3 reads CSAPPGAAGWGVEQFF. The CDR3, as DNA: TGCAGTGCCCCACCTGGGGCGGCTGGGTGGGGTGTCGAGCAGTTCTTC.

V is TRBV20-1 and J is TRBJ2-5, with TRBD1 matching 8 bases. The J segment lost 3 bases and the V segment lost 8 bases, leaving 5 bases of the junction unmatched. The CDR3 sequence is 12 residues long. Per germline, CDR1 DFQATT and CDR2 SNEGSKA (reference sequence). The CDR3 DNA reads TGCAGTTTTGGACAGGGCGAAGAGACCCAGTACTTC. This codes for CSFGQGEETQYF.

This clonotype was observed a few times. This chain uses TRBV5-1 with TRBJ2-5; D uncertain. Germline lookup yields CDR1 SGHRS and CDR2 YFSETQ. Trimming left V 1 base short and J 2 bases short, with 12 bases between. CDR3 size: 15 residues. The CDR3: CASSLTPGRQETQYF. The CDR3 DNA reads as TGCGCCAGCAGCTTGACCCCTGGCAGGCAAGAGACCCAGTACTTC.

This clonotype has more than one count but fewer than ten. This chain connects TRBV20-1 to TRBJ2-1; tentative D call: TRBD1 (6 bases). The CDR3 is 16 amino acids. With 0 bases removed from V and 1 base from J, the gap between germline ends came to 13 bases. Germline loops: CDR1 DFQATT, CDR2 SNEGSKA (reference sequence). In nucleotides, the CDR3 is TGCAGTGCTAGAGACCCTGGGGGCAGTTCCTACAATGAGCAGTTCTTC. Translating it yields CSARDPGGSSYNEQFF.

This clonotype was counted only a few times. This sequence joins TRBV28 and TRBJ2-3; 9 bases align to TRBD2. This CDR3 contains 16 residues. Unmatched junction bases numbered 12, after V lost 6 bases and J lost 5 bases. Per germline, CDR1 MDHEN and CDR2 SYDVKM. The CDR3 spells CASSPLAGQFIDTQYF. In DNA, the CDR3 is TGTGCCAGCAGCCCACTAGCGGGCCAATTTATAGATACGCAGTATTTT. Filled out from reference TRBV28 and TRBJ2-3, the complete variable domain reads DVKVTQSSRYLVKRTGEKVFLECVQDMDHENMFWYRQDPGLGLRLIYFSYDVKMKEKGDIPEGYSVSREKKERFSLILESASTNQTSMYLCASSPLAGQFIDTQYFGPGTRLTVL.

The chain joins TRBV27 to TRBJ2-1, with D hard to call. The end of the DNA is better explained by TRBJ2-7, so the J call may be wrong. Germline CDR1 is MNHEY and CDR2 is SMNVEV (reference sequence). The CDR3 sequence is 13 residues long. The CDR3 here is CASSLGAINEQYF. In DNA, the CDR3 is TGTGCCAGCAGCTTAGGAGCCATCAATGAGCAGTACTTC.

V and J are TRBV6-2 or TRBV6-3 and TRBJ2-5, with 8 bases that match TRBD1. The end of the DNA is better explained by TRBJ2-7, so the J call may be wrong. Germline V gene sequence: CDR1 MNHEY, CDR2 SVGEGT. The CDR3 consists of 15 residues. The CDR3 loop reads CASSYSPDRVGEQYF. DNA of the CDR3: TGTGCCAGCAGTTACTCACCGGACAGGGTAGGCGAGCAGTACTTC.

The J gene is TRBJ2-1, the V gene TRBV7-9; D is unclear. Germline-derived CDR1 and CDR2 are SEHNR and FQNEAQ (reference sequence). CDR3 size: 12 residues. Deletions cut 3 bases from V and 7 bases from J, with 7 bases between. CDR3 residues: CASSFLSNEQFF. CDR3 sequence (DNA): TGTGCCAGCAGCTTTCTATCGAATGAGCAGTTCTTC. The full variable domain, with the rest looked up from reference TRBV7-9 and TRBJ2-1, is DTGVSQNPRHKITKRGQNVTFRCDPISEHNRLYWYRQTLGQGPEFLTYFQNEAQLEKSRLLSDRFSAERPKGSFSTLEIQRTEQGDSAMYLCASSFLSNEQFFGPGTRLTVL.

This rearrangement joins TRBV7-9 to TRBJ2-1; D is perhaps TRBD2 (5 bases). This CDR3 region has 13 residues. Germline CDR1 SEHNR, CDR2 FQNEAQ (reference sequence). Trimming stripped 1 base from V and 10 bases from J, with 11 bases between. The CDR3 nucleotides are TGTGCCAGCAGCTTAGTCGGGGTTGGCGAGCAGTTCTTC. It is translated as CASSLVGVGEQFF.

This rearrangement joins TRBV2 to TRBJ2-3; D gene unclear. The CDR3 sequence is 15 residues long. Germline CDR1 SNHLY, CDR2 FYNNEI. Trimming removed 4 bases from V and 4 bases from J, with 15 bases in between. The CDR3 sequence: CASSVIKGAADTQYF. DNA of the CDR3: TGTGCCAGCAGTGTTATAAAGGGTGCCGCAGATACGCAGTATTTT.

The J gene is TRBJ1-1, the V gene TRBV5-1; 8 bases are a match to TRBD1. The CDR3 length is 15 residues. Unmatched junction bases numbered 12, after V lost 7 bases and J lost 4 bases. CDR1 is SGHRS, CDR2 YFSETQ, per germline. CDR3 amino acids: CASFGTGVVGTEAFF. The CDR3 nucleotides are TGCGCCAGCTTCGGGACAGGAGTTGTGGGCACTGAAGCTTTCTTT.

The rearrangement joins TRBV20-1 to TRBJ2-3; 15 bases are a match to TRBD2. Germline V lookup: CDR1 DFQATT, CDR2 SNEGSKA (reference sequence). This CDR3 comprises 17 residues. With 7 bases clipped from V and 2 bases from J, the junction kept 10 bases outside the gene matches. The CDR3 nucleotides read TGCAGTGGTGGGACTAGCGGGGGGAGGGGGCCCACAGATACGCAGTATTTT. Translating it yields CSGGTSGGRGPTDTQYF.

This sequence joins TRBV7-9 and TRBJ2-7; 10 bases are shared with TRBD2. Germline loops: CDR1 SEHNR, CDR2 FQNEAQ (reference sequence). J gave up 5 bases and V 5 bases, and 12 bases lay outside the gene matches. This CDR3 has 16 amino acids. CDR3: CASSARRGTSDHEQYF. The DNA of the CDR3 is TGTGCCAGCAGCGCTCGAAGGGGGACTAGCGACCACGAGCAGTACTTC.

V gene TRBV28 combines with J gene TRBJ1-2, with TRBD1 as a possible D gene (5 bases). The CDR3 runs 12 residues. V was cut by 6 bases and J by 3 bases, with 8 bases left in between. Germline values: CDR1 MDHEN, CDR2 SYDVKM. In DNA form, the CDR3 reads TGTGCCAGCAGGCAGACAGACTATGGCTACACCTTC. Amino acids: CASRQTDYGYTF.

V and J are TRBV9 and TRBJ2-7; 7 bases agree with TRBD2. CDR3 size: 15 residues. Trimming cost V 0 bases and J 3 bases; bases outside gene matches: 6. CDR1 is SGDLS and CDR2 is YYNGEE in the germline V gene. CDR3 region: CASSVAAGEDYEQYF. The DNA of the CDR3 is TGTGCCAGCAGCGTAGCGGCGGGAGAGGACTACGAGCAGTACTTC.

This clonotype was detected a few times. The rearrangement uses TRBV20-1 and TRBJ2-1, with 11 bases identical to TRBD2. Per the germline V gene, CDR1 is DFQATT and CDR2 is SNEGSKA (reference sequence). The CDR3 runs 14 residues. Trimming took 5 bases from V and 7 from J; bases not matched to a gene: 7. The chain's CDR3 is CSALSGRALNEQFF. Here the CDR3 DNA reads TGCAGTGCTCTTAGCGGGAGGGCCCTTAATGAGCAGTTCTTC.

This clonotype was observed a handful of times. The chain uses TRBV7-9 and TRBJ2-3; 8 positions match TRBD1. V lost 1 base, J lost 5 bases, and 8 bases stayed unmatched. This CDR3 has 16 residues. Germline CDR1 reads SEHNR; CDR2 reads FQNEAQ (reference sequence). The CDR3 loop reads CASSLGDRSGGDTQYF. In DNA form, the CDR3 reads TGTGCCAGCAGCTTAGGGGACAGGTCCGGGGGAGATACGCAGTATTTT.

The chain has TRBV6-1 and TRBJ2-3, with D perhaps TRBD2 (6 bases). Germline lookup yields CDR1 MNHNS and CDR2 SASEGT. V lost 6 bases and J 3 bases, leaving 19 bases between the germline ends. This CDR3 contains 16 residues. The CDR3 DNA sequence: TGTGCCAGCAGAACGAGAGCTGGGGGGAGGACAGATACGCAGTATTTT. Its translation: CASRTRAGGRTDTQYF.

The chain has TRBV4-2 and TRBJ2-3; D perhaps matches TRBD2 (5 bases). Germline V gives CDR1 LGHNA, CDR2 YNFKEQ. The CDR3 length is 15 residues. The V end was cut by 1 base, the J end by 6 bases, with 14 bases between. The CDR3 loop reads CASSQGLPAADTQYF. In DNA form, the CDR3 reads TGTGCCAGCAGCCAAGGACTACCAGCAGCGGATACGCAGTATTTT.

The chain links TRBV4-1 to TRBJ2-1; tentatively, D is TRBD1 or TRBD2 (6 bases each). The V end lost 2 bases, the J end lost 3 bases, and 14 bases lay between the germline ends. The CDR3 has 16 residues. Looked up from germline, CDR1 is MGHRA and CDR2 is YSYEKL. CDR3 amino acids: CASSQPTGGSYNEQFF. In DNA, the CDR3 is TGCGCCAGCAGCCAACCGACAGGAGGGAGCTACAATGAGCAGTTCTTC.

This clonotype has at least ten counts. CDR3 nucleotide sequence: TGTGCCAGCAGCTTAGAGGCTCGAGGCTACACCTTC. It translates to CASSLEARGYTF. This chain connects TRBV7-9 to TRBJ1-2; D unclear. This CDR3 has 12 amino acids. Trimming took 1 base from V and 8 from J, leaving 8 bases between them. In germline, CDR1 is SEHNR, CDR2 FQNEAQ (reference sequence). The whole variable domain, filled in from reference TRBV7-9 and TRBJ1-2, reads DTGVSQNPRHKITKRGQNVTFRCDPISEHNRLYWYRQTLGQGPEFLTYFQNEAQLEKSRLLSDRFSAERPKGSFSTLEIQRTEQGDSAMYLCASSLEARGYTFGSGTRLTVV.